One and the same sample provided the 30 T cell receptor beta chains below, sequenced in a study of T cell repertoires in cytomegalovirus infection (dated by TCRdb to between 2017 and 2020). Instrument used: Illumina HiSeq 1500. TCRdb reanalyzed the raw reads on its own, using fastp at Q25 for trimming and MiXCR for clone calling, and kept in-frame beta chains. Duplicate CDR3 protein sequences are folded into a single record with the most common DNA and genes. The sample table holds under 800,000 distinct CDR3 sequences, of which 20% to 30% were seen once. Around 7.6% of the sample comes from the top ten. The sequenced sample was CD8+ T cells from PBMCs. The receptor source for this set is a human donor in good health (CMV status not recorded). Some clones in this sample may be carry-over from other donors' samples.

This clonotype was recorded at least ten times. Written as DNA, the CDR3 is TGTGCCACCAGCGCCATAAGGGGCTATGAGCAGTTCTTC. This sequence encodes CATSAIRGYEQFF. The rearrangement links TRBV15 to TRBJ2-1; a possible D gene is TRBD1 (5 bases). Trimming cost V 5 bases and J 8 bases, with 13 bases left between them. The CDR3 is 13 residues long. From germline, CDR1 is LNHNV and CDR2 YYDKDF (reference sequence).

The chain joins TRBV12-3 or TRBV12-4 to TRBJ2-7, with D possibly matching TRBD2 (7 bases). V was pared by 4 bases and J by 2 bases, with 12 bases between. CDR3 length equals 14 residues. CDR3: CASSSTGGPYEQYF. The CDR3 DNA is TGTGCCAGCAGTTCGACGGGGGGCCCCTACGAGCAGTACTTC.

This clonotype has just a few counts. V usage is TRBV6-5 and J usage is TRBJ1-1, with TRBD1 as a possible D gene (6 bases). The V end lost 10 bases, the J end lost 0 bases, and 21 bases lay between the germline ends. Germline V gene lookup returns CDR1 MNHEY and CDR2 SVGAGI. CDR3 length: 16 residues. As DNA, the CDR3 is TGTGCCACCCTGGACAGCCCGATGTTAATGAACACTGAAGCTTTCTTT. Its protein product is CATLDSPMLMNTEAFF.

This clonotype has at least ten counts. The chain has TRBV6-6 and TRBJ2-5, with D uncertain. CDR1 is MNHNY and CDR2 is SVGAGI in the germline V gene (reference sequence). V shed 6 bases and J shed 0 bases, with 5 bases lying between them. The CDR3 is 12 amino acids. This CDR3 is CASSPDQETQYF. CDR3 nucleotides: TGTGCCAGCAGCCCCGACCAAGAGACCCAGTACTTC.

The genes are TRBV19 and TRBJ2-6; no clear D. The germline V gene has CDR1 LNHDA and CDR2 SQIVND (reference sequence). V dropped 0 bases and J dropped 4 bases, with 16 bases sitting between them. The CDR3 totals 18 residues. CDR3 loop: CASSIDWVSDVGANVLTF. The DNA for the CDR3 is TGTGCCAGTAGTATAGATTGGGTGTCGGACGTCGGGGCCAACGTCCTGACTTTC.

Comments on this clonotype: A much larger clone is a single base away; this may be a read error. It is likely a read error, because the conserved phenylalanine at the end of the CDR3 is missing. The chain joins TRBV12-3 or TRBV12-4 to TRBJ2-3; either TRBD1 or TRBD2 may fit D (5 bases each). The CDR3 contains 15 residues. The V and J ends lost 5 bases and 2 bases respectively, with 14 bases between them. The CDR3 DNA sequence: TGTGCCAGCAGTCCGGGGCCTAGGCCCACAGATACGCAGTATCTT. Its protein product is CASSPGPRPTDTQYL.

This clonotype was observed a handful of times. The chain combines TRBV20-1 with TRBJ2-3, with 10 bases identical to TRBD2. This CDR3 comprises 19 residues. The germline gives CDR1 DFQATT, CDR2 SNEGSKA (reference sequence). After removal of 6 bases from V and 0 bases from J, the junction contained 18 bases not matched to a gene. The CDR3: CSATGTSDLIFASTDTQYF. The DNA for the CDR3 is TGCAGTGCAACCGGGACTAGCGATCTGATTTTTGCTAGCACAGATACGCAGTATTTT.

The chain has TRBV7-6 and TRBJ1-5; no clear D gene. Looked up from germline, CDR1 is SGHVS and CDR2 is FNYEAQ. The length of the CDR3 is 13 residues. V was trimmed by 6 bases and J by 1 base, leaving 7 bases between them. The CDR3 is CASSNRSNQPQHF. As DNA, the CDR3 is TGTGCCAGCAGTAATCGAAGCAATCAGCCCCAGCATTTT.

J is TRBJ2-7 and V is TRBV25-1, with TRBD2 as a possible D gene (5 bases). Trimming took 6 bases from V and 3 from J, leaving 9 bases between them. CDR3 length equals 12 residues. Per the germline V gene, CDR1 is MGHDK and CDR2 is SYGVNS. CDR3 sequence reads: CASRGSIYEQYF. CDR3 nucleotide sequence: TGTGCCAGCAGGGGGAGTATCTACGAGCAGTACTTC.

This clonotype has more than one count but fewer than ten. The chain has TRBV2 and TRBJ2-3; D is undetermined. CDR3 length: 16 amino acids. CDR1 is SNHLY and CDR2 is FYNNEI in the germline V gene. V lost 4 bases and J 2 bases, leaving 16 bases between the germline ends. The CDR3 reads CASSARHGRPTDTQYF. DNA for the CDR3: TGTGCCAGCAGTGCCAGACATGGGCGTCCCACAGATACGCAGTATTTT.

This clonotype was recorded many times. The gene calls are TRBV7-2 and TRBJ2-5; TRBD1 or TRBD2 may be the D gene (5 bases each). Trimming removed 5 bases from V and 7 bases from J, with 20 bases in between. Germline CDR1 is SGHTA and CDR2 is FQGNSA. The CDR3 spans 15 residues. The CDR3 loop reads CASSPEGIIVRTQYF. For the CDR3, the DNA is TGTGCCAGCAGCCCCGAGGGGATCATTGTACGGACCCAGTACTTC.

V and J are TRBV14 and TRBJ1-1; D may be TRBD1 (5 bases). Germline values: CDR1 SGHDN, CDR2 FVKESK. Trimming cost V 0 bases and J 6 bases, with 14 bases left between them. This CDR3 spans 15 amino acids. The CDR3 DNA follows: TGTGCCAGCAGCCAAGATGGGGCCCGAAGAGCTGAAGCTTTCTTT. Its protein is CASSQDGARRAEAFF.

In its sample, this clonotype was seen a few times. The junction differs from germline at one of its ends, possibly a read error. The J gene is TRBJ2-7, the V gene TRBV7-9; D may correspond to TRBD1 or TRBD2 (5 bases each). Germline V gene sequence: CDR1 SEHNR, CDR2 FQNEAQ (reference sequence). CDR3 length: 16 amino acids. The DNA for the CDR3 is TGTGCCAGCACACTTCTGGACGGCGCCACGGGACCGACAGTGATCTTC. Amino acid sequence: CASTLLDGATGPTVIF.

This clonotype has a count of ten or more. The V gene is TRBV7-2, the J gene TRBJ2-5; D ambiguous. The CDR3 contains 14 residues. Germline lookup yields CDR1 SGHTA and CDR2 FQGNSA. The V end lost 1 base, the J end lost 4 bases, and 10 bases lay between the germline ends. Written as DNA, the CDR3 is TGTGCCAGCAGCTTAGTCGGACCTGGAGAGACCCAGTACTTC. This encodes CASSLVGPGETQYF.

The rearrangement joins TRBV24-1 to TRBJ2-1; D is unclear. Trimming cost V 8 bases and J 6 bases, with 13 bases left between them. This CDR3 has 13 residues. Per germline, CDR1 KGHDR and CDR2 SFDVKD. The CDR3 is CATTNGYGNEQFF. DNA for the CDR3: TGTGCCACCACCAATGGTTACGGCAATGAGCAGTTCTTC.

V gene TRBV20-1 combines with J gene TRBJ1-5; 8 nucleotides match TRBD1. V lost 3 bases and J lost 6; bases outside the gene matches: 7. Germline values: CDR1 DFQATT, CDR2 SNEGSKA (reference sequence). The CDR3 has 14 residues. CDR3 region: CSASIRGRGQPQHF. The CDR3 DNA follows: TGCAGTGCTAGCATCAGGGGGCGCGGTCAGCCCCAGCATTTT.

This clonotype has only a few counts. The chain has TRBV6-2 or TRBV6-3 and TRBJ1-2; D call uncertain. The CDR3 is made up of 12 amino acids. CDR1 is MNHEY and CDR2 is SVGEGT in the germline V gene. Trimming shortened V by 7 bases and J by 5 bases, and 11 bases separated the two germline ends. The CDR3 DNA reads as TGTGCCAGCACCTCCGATTGGTATGGCTACACCTTC. Translated, it gives CASTSDWYGYTF.

The genes are TRBV7-3 and TRBJ2-5; 7 nucleotides align to TRBD1. This CDR3 is 15 amino acids long. J was trimmed by 4 bases and V by 2 bases; bases with no gene match: 7. In germline, CDR1 is SGHTA, CDR2 FQGTGA. CDR3 loop: CASSLVTGQGETQYF. CDR3 DNA: TGTGCCAGCAGCTTAGTGACAGGGCAGGGAGAGACCCAGTACTTC.

This clonotype was observed a few times. This chain joins TRBV5-1 and TRBJ1-2, with a weak D call TRBD1 (6 bases). Germline V gene data show CDR1 as SGHRS and CDR2 as YFSETQ. Trimming took 3 bases from V and 4 from J, leaving 13 bases between them. This CDR3 spans 14 amino acids. CDR3 DNA: TGCGCCAGCAGCTCCCGGGACATATTCTATGGCTACACCTTC. It is translated as CASSSRDIFYGYTF.

J is TRBJ1-2 and V is TRBV29-1, with 7 bases aligning to TRBD1. Germline CDR1 and CDR2: SQVTM and ANQGSEA. Losses at the gene ends were 1 base for V and 2 bases for J; bases not matched to a gene: 4. The length of the CDR3 is 14 residues. This CDR3 is CSVEGTTGNYGYTF. In DNA, the CDR3 is TGCAGCGTTGAAGGAACGACAGGGAACTATGGCTACACCTTC.

This clonotype occurred many times. The rearrangement uses TRBV7-8 and TRBJ1-1; D gene unclear. This CDR3 is built from 15 residues. The V and J ends lost 0 bases and 5 bases respectively, with 13 bases between them. Germline CDR1 is SGHVS and CDR2 is FQNEAQ. The CDR3 reads CASSLASSSRTEAFF. CDR3 DNA sequence: TGTGCCAGCAGCTTAGCGTCAAGCTCGAGGACTGAAGCTTTCTTT.

This clonotype was observed many times. J is TRBJ1-1 and V is TRBV25-1, with D possibly being TRBD1 (6 bases). The CDR3 loop spans 13 amino acids. CDR1 MGHDK and CDR2 SYGVNS come from the germline V gene. V was clipped by 5 bases and J by 5 bases, with 12 bases between them. The CDR3, as DNA: TGTGCCAGCAGTACGGGGGCAGGGACTGAAGCTTTCTTT. Protein sequence: CASSTGAGTEAFF.

The chain couples TRBV6-5 to TRBJ1-2; 7 bases agree with TRBD1. CDR1 is MNHEY, CDR2 SVGAGI, per germline. The V and J ends lost 7 bases and 8 bases, in that order; junction bases with no gene match: 16. The CDR3 loop spans 15 amino acids. As DNA, the CDR3 is TGTGCCAGCATCTCCTCCCAAACAGGGGCGAGGGGCTACACCTTC. Residues: CASISSQTGARGYTF.

The chain employs TRBV12-3 or TRBV12-4 and TRBJ2-7, with 8 bases lining up with TRBD1. This CDR3 is 13 amino acids long. J was trimmed by 7 bases and V by 8 bases; bases with no gene match: 10. The CDR3 bases are TGTGCCAGCTGGACAGGGACGGCTGAAGAGCAGTACTTC. This translates into CASWTGTAEEQYF.

This clonotype came up a few times. The gene calls are TRBV20-1 and TRBJ2-7; no reliable D call. The CDR3 spans 13 residues. Germline CDR1 DFQATT, CDR2 SNEGSKA (reference sequence). Trimming shortened V by 1 base and J by 1 base, and 8 bases separated the two germline ends. The CDR3 nucleotides read TGCAGTGCTAGAGGCCTTTTGTCCTACGAGCAGTACTTC. Its translation: CSARGLLSYEQYF.

Comments on this clonotype: An end of the junction does not agree with germline; a read error may underlie this. J is TRBJ1-5 and V is TRBV7-8; TRBD1 is a possible D gene (5 bases). Germline values: CDR1 SGHVS, CDR2 FQNEAQ. This CDR3 has 14 residues. CDR3 sequence (DNA): TGTGCCAGCAGCTTAGGGGGGACCAATCAGTCCCAGCATTTT. As protein: CASSLGGTNQSQHF.

In its sample, this clonotype was seen many times. The chain couples TRBV28 to TRBJ2-1; D remains unclear. Trimming stripped 3 bases from V and 5 bases from J, with 8 bases between. Germline loops: CDR1 MDHEN, CDR2 SYDVKM. This CDR3 has 13 amino acids. The CDR3 spells CASSFVGNNEQFF. For the CDR3, the DNA is TGTGCCAGCAGTTTCGTGGGGAACAATGAGCAGTTCTTC. The variable domain in full, completed from reference TRBV28 and TRBJ2-1, reads DVKVTQSSRYLVKRTGEKVFLECVQDMDHENMFWYRQDPGLGLRLIYFSYDVKMKEKGDIPEGYSVSREKKERFSLILESASTNQTSMYLCASSFVGNNEQFFGPGTRLTVL.

This clonotype has at least ten counts. The V gene is TRBV5-6, the J gene TRBJ1-3; D remains unclear. The V and J ends lost 2 bases and 2 bases respectively, with 17 bases between them. The CDR3 covers 17 residues. Looked up from germline, CDR1 is SGHDT and CDR2 is YYEEEE. CDR3 sequence reads: CASSFGHPRPPGNTIYF. CDR3 DNA: TGTGCCAGCAGCTTCGGTCACCCCAGACCCCCTGGAAACACCATATATTTT.

The V call is TRBV10-3, the J call TRBJ2-7; D not certain. The V gene lost 3 bases and the J gene lost 0 bases, with 0 bases spanning the gap. The germline V gene has CDR1 ENHRY and CDR2 SYGVKD. This CDR3 region has 11 residues. The DNA for the CDR3 is TGTGCCATCAGTGACTCCTACGAGCAGTACGTC. Translating it yields CAISDSYEQYV.

The J gene is TRBJ2-7, the V gene TRBV4-2; D is perhaps TRBD1 or TRBD2 (5 bases each). V was trimmed by 0 bases and J by 0 bases, leaving 15 bases between them. Germline V gives CDR1 LGHNA, CDR2 YNFKEQ. The CDR3 length is 17 residues. The CDR3 nucleotides are TGTGCCAGCAGCCAAGATTTAGGGGCCGGGGCCTCCTACGAGCAGTACGTC. Protein: CASSQDLGAGASYEQYV.